Listed below are T cell receptor beta chains from one sample, sequenced in a study of blood T cell repertoires in COVID-19. TCRdb's copy holds only in-frame clones and misses some; the assay was immunoSEQ multiplex PCR. The sample has 280,000 or so clones; over 75% are singletons. The sample consisted of peripheral blood. These receptors were obtained from a woman aged 60 to 75 with acute or convalescent COVID-19. CDR3s leave out the opening cysteine and the closing phenylalanine or tryptophan.

cdr3_aa	v_call	j_call
ASMWREGLGTEAF	TRBV28	TRBJ1-1
ASSLGGRNEQF	TRBV9	TRBJ2-1
AISAASSGGYNEQF	TRBV10-3	TRBJ2-1
ASSIGTGDIQY	TRBV19	TRBJ2-4
ASSSGQGFIEQY	TRBV28	TRBJ2-7
ASSQVPGHSSGANVLT	TRBV4-1	TRBJ2-6
ASSPGFSYNSPLH	TRBV6-6	TRBJ1-6
ASSLAGQGDYGYT	TRBV7-2	TRBJ1-2
ASSRTSGGSYEQY	TRBV7-9	TRBJ2-7
ASSLGQASNQPQH	TRBV5-1	TRBJ1-5
ASSVGLGNTEAF	TRBV5-6	TRBJ1-1
ASSGLTGELF	TRBV7-6	TRBJ2-2
ASLNPVGGGYEQY	TRBV25-1	TRBJ2-7
ASSQVIGQGREQY	TRBV4-1	TRBJ2-7
ASSQFLAGGETQY	TRBV14	TRBJ2-5
ASSLMGQGFDEQF	TRBV7-3	TRBJ2-1
ASSPKPGDTEAF	TRBV18	TRBJ1-1
ASSFPGSMNTEAF	TRBV5-1	TRBJ1-1
SVVVGSNQPQH	TRBV29-1	TRBJ1-5
ASSEEASSRSPLH	TRBV2	TRBJ1-6
ASSFGTENTEAF	TRBV27	TRBJ1-1
ASSYGHIQSYEQY	TRBV6-2/TRBV6-3	TRBJ2-7
ASSFPPQETQY	TRBV28	TRBJ2-5
ATSESGTGKGNEQF	TRBV24-1	TRBJ2-1
ASSADRNNQPQH	TRBV21-1	TRBJ1-5
ASSQDGGGAYIQY	TRBV4-3	TRBJ2-4
ASSQSASVQETQY	TRBV14	TRBJ2-5
ATGGFSGNTIY	TRBV10-3	TRBJ1-3